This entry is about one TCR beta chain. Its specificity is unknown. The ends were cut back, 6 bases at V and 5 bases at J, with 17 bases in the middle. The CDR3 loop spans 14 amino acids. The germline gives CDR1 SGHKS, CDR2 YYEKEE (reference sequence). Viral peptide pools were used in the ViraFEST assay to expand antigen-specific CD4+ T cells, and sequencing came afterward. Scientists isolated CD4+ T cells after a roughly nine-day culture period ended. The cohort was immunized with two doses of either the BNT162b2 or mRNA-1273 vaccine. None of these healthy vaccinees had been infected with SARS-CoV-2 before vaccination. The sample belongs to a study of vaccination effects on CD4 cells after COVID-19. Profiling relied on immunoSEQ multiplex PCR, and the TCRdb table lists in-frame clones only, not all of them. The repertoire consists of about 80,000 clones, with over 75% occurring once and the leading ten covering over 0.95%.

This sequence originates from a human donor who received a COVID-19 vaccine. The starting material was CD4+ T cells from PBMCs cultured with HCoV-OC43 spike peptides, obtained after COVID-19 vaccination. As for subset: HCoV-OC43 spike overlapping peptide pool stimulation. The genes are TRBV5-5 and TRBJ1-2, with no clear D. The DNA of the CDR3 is TGTGCCAGCACATCGACGGAGGATTATTATGGCTACACCTTC. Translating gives CASTSTEDYYGYTF.